These 20 T cell receptor beta chains were sequenced from one sample in a study of Ad26.COV2.S vaccination and SARS-CoV-2 variants. Sequencing used immunoSEQ multiplex PCR; TCRdb keeps in-frame clones, though not all of them. This table holds 510,000 or so clones, approximately 88% found once. The treatment denotes: roughly 19 received Ad26.COV2.S at low or high dose, single or two shots; about 5 received placebo; per-sample allocation not given. Sampling took place 63 days after the first vaccine or placebo injection. Sequenced material: peripheral blood, taken in a trial of Ad26.COV2.S vaccine versus placebo. These receptors were taken from a person aged 18-60 years who received the Ad26.COV2.S COVID-19 vaccine or a placebo.

V gene TRBV24-1 combines with J gene TRBJ1-5; 9 nucleotides match TRBD1. Trimming at V came to 6 bases and at J to 4 bases, leaving 6 bases not matched to a gene. Germline V gives CDR1 KGHDR, CDR2 SFDVKD. CDR3 size: 15 residues. CDR3 sequence: CATSSDRGKNQPQHF. The CDR3 DNA reads TGTGCCACCAGTAGCGACAGGGGGAAAAATCAGCCCCAGCATTTT.

This chain uses TRBV7-9 with TRBJ1-2; tentative D call: TRBD1 (5 bases). This CDR3 region has 13 residues. From germline, CDR1 is SEHNR and CDR2 FQNEAQ (reference sequence). V lost 3 bases and J lost 3, with 8 bases in between. CDR3 sequence: CASSLGTDYGYTF. The CDR3 nucleotides read TGTGCCAGCAGCTTGGGGACGGACTATGGCTACACCTTC.

This clone was counted a single time. The chain couples TRBV5-1 to TRBJ2-1; D unresolved. Germline V gene data show CDR1 as SGHRS and CDR2 as YFSETQ. This CDR3 is built from 11 residues. The V and J ends lost 4 bases and 5 bases respectively, with 4 bases between them. Written as DNA, the CDR3 is TGCGCCAGCAGCGCGAACAATGAGCAGTTCTTC. It translates to CASSANNEQFF.

J is TRBJ2-1 and V is TRBV7-9; D might be TRBD1 (6 bases). Germline CDR1 SEHNR, CDR2 FQNEAQ (reference sequence). CDR3 length: 16 amino acids. The V gene lost 6 bases and the J gene lost 3 bases, with 18 bases spanning the gap. The CDR3 sequence is CASRGRGGEVYNEQFF. Here the CDR3 DNA reads TGTGCCAGCAGAGGTAGAGGGGGAGAGGTCTACAATGAGCAGTTCTTC.

About this clone itself: Being one base from a much bigger clone, this may be a read error. This chain uses TRBV7-2 with TRBJ2-5; D is uncertain. The germline V and J ends were trimmed by 6 bases and 2 bases, with 4 bases remaining between them. The germline CDR1 and CDR2 sequences are SGHTA and FQGNSA. The CDR3 consists of 11 residues. CDR3 sequence (DNA): TGTGCCAGCAGTCTACAAGAGACCCAGTACTTC. It translates to CASSLQETQYF.

This clone was counted a single time. Other DNA variants within this sample encode the same CDR3. The chain joins TRBV5-1 to TRBJ1-5; the D is unclear. Germline V gene lookup returns CDR1 SGHRS and CDR2 YFSETQ. The CDR3 totals 13 residues. V was shortened by 0 bases and J by 4 bases, with 5 bases between the two germline ends. CDR3 region: CASSLGQNQPQHF. Written as DNA, the CDR3 is TGCGCCAGCAGCTTGGGCCAGAATCAGCCCCAGCATTTT.

The chain recombines TRBV4-2 with TRBJ2-1; D may be TRBD1 (5 bases). V lost 4 bases and J lost 5, with 21 bases in between. CDR3 length: 17 residues. Germline CDR1 and CDR2: LGHNA and YNFKEQ. The CDR3: CASSPSLTVQPNNEQFF. Written as DNA, the CDR3 is TGTGCCAGCAGCCCGTCACTGACAGTCCAGCCTAACAATGAGCAGTTCTTC.

The rearrangement uses TRBV19 and TRBJ1-1; D is uncertain. This CDR3 has 16 residues. The V and J ends lost 6 bases and 1 base respectively, with 18 bases between them. Germline CDR1 and CDR2: LNHDA and SQIVND (reference sequence). The CDR3 loop reads CASRPLLTERNTEAFF. CDR3 DNA sequence: TGTGCCAGTAGACCTTTACTGACTGAGAGGAACACTGAAGCTTTCTTT.

The table lists this clone with a count of one. This chain links TRBV7-9 with TRBJ2-6; possibly TRBD1 or TRBD2 for D (5 bases each). CDR1 and CDR2 (germline): SEHNR, FQNEAQ (reference sequence). This CDR3 is 18 amino acids long. V gave up 4 bases and J gave up 0 bases, with 16 bases separating them. CDR3 sequence (DNA): TGTGCCAGCAGCTCACTTCCGGGACGGAGCTCTGGGGCCAACGTCCTGACTTTC. Protein product: CASSSLPGRSSGANVLTF. The full variable domain, completed using reference TRBV7-9 and TRBJ2-6, is DTGVSQNPRHKITKRGQNVTFRCDPISEHNRLYWYRQTLGQGPEFLTYFQNEAQLEKSRLLSDRFSAERPKGSFSTLEIQRTEQGDSAMYLCASSSLPGRSSGANVLTFGAGSRLTVL.

The chain carries TRBV18 and TRBJ1-5; 7 nucleotides align to TRBD1. This CDR3 comprises 17 residues. In germline, CDR1 is KGHSH, CDR2 LQKENI. With V trimmed by 6 bases and J by 4 bases, 15 bases remained unmatched. CDR3 bases: TGTGCCAGCTCCCCAGCAAGCGGGACAGACGTTAATCAGCCCCAGCATTTT. This encodes CASSPASGTDVNQPQHF.

With respect to this clone: The same CDR3 arises from other DNA sequences in this sample as well. The J gene is TRBJ2-7, the V gene TRBV18; no clear D gene. This CDR3 has 13 amino acids. Looked up from germline, CDR1 is KGHSH and CDR2 is LQKENI. Deletions cut 3 bases from V and 2 bases from J, with 8 bases between. The CDR3 bases are TGTGCCAGCTCACCCACCGGGCCCTACGAGCAGTACTTC. Protein product: CASSPTGPYEQYF.

V gene TRBV15 combines with J gene TRBJ2-7; the D is unclear. CDR3 length equals 15 residues. From germline, CDR1 is LNHNV and CDR2 YYDKDF (reference sequence). Trimming took off 0 bases at V and 0 bases at J, with 9 bases between the two ends. CDR3 nucleotides: TGTGCCACCAGCAGAGATCCTGGCTTCTCCTACGAGCAGTACTTC. Translating gives CATSRDPGFSYEQYF. Drawing the rest from reference TRBV15 and TRBJ2-7, the complete variable domain is DAMVIQNPRYQVTQFGKPVTLSCSQTLNHNVMYWYQQKSSQAPKLLFHYYDKDFNNEADTPDNFQSRRPNTSFCFLDIRSPGLGDTAMYLCATSRDPGFSYEQYFGPGTRLTVT.

Points on this clone: This specimen includes other DNA sequences encoding the same CDR3. The J gene is TRBJ1-6, the V gene TRBV15; D remains unclear. The CDR3 runs to 13 residues. The germline V gene encodes CDR1 LNHNV and CDR2 YYDKDF (reference sequence). V was clipped by 3 bases and J by 6 bases, with 6 bases between them. For the CDR3, the DNA is TGTGCCACCAGCAGGGGTCGTAATTCACCCCTCCACTTT. This encodes CATSRGRNSPLHF.

This clone was seen only a few times. The sample carries other DNA sequences with the same CDR3. The V and J genes are TRBV3-1 (or the pseudogene TRBV3-2) and TRBJ1-6; TRBD1 matches at 7 bases. Germline trimming cut 3 bases from V and 4 bases from J; bases unmatched to any gene: 3. Germline V gives CDR1 LGHDT, CDR2 YNNKEL (reference sequence). CDR3 length equals 15 residues. CDR3 sequence reads: CASSQGQNYNSPLHF. The CDR3 region has the DNA TGTGCCAGCAGCCAGGGACAGAATTATAATTCACCCCTCCACTTT.

This clone was seen only once. J is TRBJ2-1 and V is TRBV7-3, with D perhaps TRBD1 or TRBD2 (5 bases each). The CDR3 runs 16 residues. Germline V CDR1 and CDR2: SGHTA, FQGTGA. V gave up 7 bases and J gave up 3 bases, with 19 bases separating them. In DNA form, the CDR3 reads TGTGCCAGCATCTACAATTGGGGGAGCGACTACAATGAGCAGTTCTTC. Its protein is CASIYNWGSDYNEQFF.

This clone appeared once. The chain has TRBV3-1 (or the pseudogene TRBV3-2) and TRBJ1-4; no clear D. The CDR3 covers 11 residues. V lost 3 bases and J 7 bases, leaving 3 bases between the germline ends. Germline lookup yields CDR1 LGHDT and CDR2 YNNKEL (reference sequence). CDR3 sequence: CASSQGEKLFF. As DNA, the CDR3 is TGTGCCAGCAGCCAGGGTGAAAAACTGTTTTTT.

This clone was counted only a few times. The same CDR3 also results from other DNA sequences found in this sample. The genes are TRBV28 and TRBJ1-5, with a tentative D call TRBD1 (5 bases). The V end was cut by 6 bases, the J end by 7 bases, with 16 bases between. Per the germline V gene, CDR1 is MDHEN and CDR2 is SYDVKM. This CDR3 has 14 residues. CDR3 sequence: CASSLRGGGQPQHF. The CDR3, as DNA: TGTGCCAGCAGCCTGAGGGGAGGTGGGCAGCCCCAGCATTTT.

The chain is built from TRBV28 and TRBJ1-5; 9 positions match TRBD1. The germline V gene encodes CDR1 MDHEN and CDR2 SYDVKM. With V trimmed by 5 bases and J by 3 bases, 11 bases remained unmatched. The CDR3 is 17 residues long. CDR3 bases: TGTGCCAGCAGTCCCCTCTCCGGGACAGGGTCCAATCAGCCCCAGCATTTT. It encodes CASSPLSGTGSNQPQHF.

V and J are TRBV11-2 and TRBJ2-4, with D perhaps matching TRBD1 (7 bases). V was pared by 2 bases and J by 1 base, with 12 bases between. CDR1 is SGHAT, CDR2 FQNNGV, per germline. This CDR3 region has 16 residues. CDR3 nucleotide sequence: TGTGCCAGCAGCTTAAGGGCAGGGGGGGCCAAAAACATTCAGTACTTC. It encodes CASSLRAGGAKNIQYF.

The gene calls are TRBV27 and TRBJ1-5; 10 bases align to TRBD1. This CDR3 has 14 amino acids. CDR1 is MNHEY, CDR2 SMNVEV, per germline (reference sequence). V was clipped by 5 bases and J by 5 bases; unmatched bases: 3. CDR3 coding DNA: TGTGCCAGCAGTCCGGACAGGGGGTATCAGCCCCAGCATTTT. This gives the protein CASSPDRGYQPQHF.